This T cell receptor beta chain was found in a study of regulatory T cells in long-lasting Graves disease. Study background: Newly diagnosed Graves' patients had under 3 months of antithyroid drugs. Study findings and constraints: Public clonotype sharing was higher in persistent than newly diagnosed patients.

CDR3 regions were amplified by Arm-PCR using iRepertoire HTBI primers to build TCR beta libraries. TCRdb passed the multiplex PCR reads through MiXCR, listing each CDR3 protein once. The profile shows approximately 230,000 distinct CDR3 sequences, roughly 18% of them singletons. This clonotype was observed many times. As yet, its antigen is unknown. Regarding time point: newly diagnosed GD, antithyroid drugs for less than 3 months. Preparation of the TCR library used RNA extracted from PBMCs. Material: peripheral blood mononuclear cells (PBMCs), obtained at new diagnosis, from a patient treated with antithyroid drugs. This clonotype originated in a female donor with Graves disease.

The CDR3 reads CASSPLPAGGNDEQFF. Here the CDR3 DNA reads TGTGCCAGCAGCCCCCTTCCAGCGGGAGGTAACGATGAGCAGTTCTTC. This chain joins TRBV7-2 and TRBJ2-1; TRBD2 matches at 9 bases. In germline, CDR1 is SGHTA, CDR2 FQGNSA. Trimming at V came to 5 bases and at J to 8 bases, leaving 13 bases not matched to a gene. CDR3 length: 16 residues. The whole variable domain, remainder taken from reference TRBV7-2 and TRBJ2-1, is GAGVSQSPSNKVTEKGKDVELRCDPISGHTALYWYRQSLGQGLEFLIYFQGNSAPDKSGLPSDRFSAERTGGSVSTLTIQRTQQEDSAVYLCASSPLPAGGNDEQFFGPGTRLTVL.